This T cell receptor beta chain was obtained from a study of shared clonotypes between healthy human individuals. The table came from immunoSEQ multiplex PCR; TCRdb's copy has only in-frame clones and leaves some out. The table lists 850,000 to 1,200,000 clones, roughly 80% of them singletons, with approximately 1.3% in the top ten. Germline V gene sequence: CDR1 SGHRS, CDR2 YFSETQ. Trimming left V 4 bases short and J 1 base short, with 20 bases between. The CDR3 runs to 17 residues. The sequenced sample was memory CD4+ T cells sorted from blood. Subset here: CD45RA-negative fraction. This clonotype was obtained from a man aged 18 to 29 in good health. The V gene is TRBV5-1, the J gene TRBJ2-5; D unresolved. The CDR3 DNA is TGCGCCAGCAGCGCCATGTTCCAGGCTGGGTTCCAAGAGACCCAGTACTTC. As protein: CASSAMFQAGFQETQYF.